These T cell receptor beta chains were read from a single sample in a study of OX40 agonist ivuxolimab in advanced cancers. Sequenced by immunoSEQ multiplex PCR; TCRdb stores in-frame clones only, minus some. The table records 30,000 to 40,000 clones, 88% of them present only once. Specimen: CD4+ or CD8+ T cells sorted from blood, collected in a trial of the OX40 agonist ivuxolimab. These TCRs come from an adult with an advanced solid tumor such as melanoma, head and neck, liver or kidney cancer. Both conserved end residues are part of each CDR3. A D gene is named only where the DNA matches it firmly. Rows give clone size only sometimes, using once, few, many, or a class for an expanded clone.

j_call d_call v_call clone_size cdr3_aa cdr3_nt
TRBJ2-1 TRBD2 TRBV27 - CASSSLLAGLYNEQFF TGTGCCAGCAGCTCCCTCCTAGCGGGACTCTACAATGAGCAGTTCTTC
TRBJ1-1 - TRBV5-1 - CASSLWTNTEAFF TGCGCCAGCAGCTTGTGGACTAACACTGAAGCTTTCTTT
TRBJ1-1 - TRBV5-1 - CASGYRVSAEAFF TGCGCCAGCGGATACAGGGTATCCGCTGAAGCTTTCTTT
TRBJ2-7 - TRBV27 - CASPSGEIDEQYF TGTGCCAGCCCCTCAGGGGAGATCGACGAGCAGTACTTC
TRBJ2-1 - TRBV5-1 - CASSPSRAGLDNEQFF TGCGCCAGCAGCCCTTCAAGGGCAGGGCTAGACAATGAGCAGTTCTTC
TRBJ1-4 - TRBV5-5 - CASSLWEKLFF TGTGCCAGCAGCTTGTGGGAAAAACTGTTTTTT
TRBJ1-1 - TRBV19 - CASSNREAGPTEAFF TGTGCCAGTAGTAACAGGGAAGCCGGCCCGACTGAAGCTTTCTTT
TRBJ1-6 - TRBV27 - CASSFEGPASINSPLHF TGTGCCAGCAGTTTTGAGGGACCAGCCTCCATCAATTCACCCCTCCACTTT
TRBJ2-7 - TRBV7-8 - CASSLIVVSEQYF TGTGCCAGCAGCTTAATTGTGGTGAGCGAGCAGTACTTC
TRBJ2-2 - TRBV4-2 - CASSLRTGTVGELFF TGTGCCAGCAGCCTCCGGACTGGGACGGTCGGGGAGCTGTTTTTT
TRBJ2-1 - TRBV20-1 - CSARFYNEQFF TGCAGTGCTAGATTTTACAATGAGCAGTTCTTC
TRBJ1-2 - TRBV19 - CASSTTGFYGYTF TGTGCCAGTAGTACCACAGGGTTCTATGGCTACACCTTC
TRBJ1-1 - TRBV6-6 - CASEETEAFF TGTGCCAGCGAAGAGACTGAAGCTTTCTTT
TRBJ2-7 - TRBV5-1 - CASSLTTVLESGEQYF TGCGCCAGCAGCCTTACTACGGTGCTAGAATCGGGCGAGCAGTACTTC
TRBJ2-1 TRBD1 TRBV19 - CASSPPGQTRSYNEQFF TGTGCCAGTAGTCCTCCGGGACAGACCCGCTCCTACAATGAGCAGTTCTTC
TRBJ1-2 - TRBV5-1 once CASSFRGGGYGYTF TGCGCCAGCAGCTTTAGGGGGGGCGGCTATGGCTACACCTTC
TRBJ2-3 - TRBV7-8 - CASMGRHRTDTQYF TGTGCCAGCATGGGCCGCCATCGCACAGATACGCAGTATTTT
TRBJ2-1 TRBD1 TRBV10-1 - CASSESGQGALSSSYNEQFF TGCGCCAGCAGTGAGTCGGGGCAGGGGGCCCTTTCCAGCTCCTACAATGAGCAGTTCTTC
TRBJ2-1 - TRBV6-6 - CASSYSSTEQFF TGTGCCAGCAGTTACTCGAGTACAGAGCAGTTCTTC
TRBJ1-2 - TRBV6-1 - CASSETDNYGYTF TGTGCCAGCAGTGAGACTGATAACTATGGCTACACCTTC
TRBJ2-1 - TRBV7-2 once CASSRFPLPGNEQFF TGTGCCAGCAGCCGCTTCCCCCTGCCCGGCAACGAGCAGTTCTTC
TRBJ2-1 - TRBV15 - CATSRLALDEQFF TGTGCCACCAGCAGATTGGCCCTCGATGAGCAGTTCTTC
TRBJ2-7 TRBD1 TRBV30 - CAWSVATGGEQYF TGTGCCTGGAGTGTCGCGACAGGGGGTGAGCAGTACTTC
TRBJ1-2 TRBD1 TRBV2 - CASRPGTGGGNYGYTF TGTGCCAGCAGGCCCGGGACAGGGGGTGGGAACTATGGCTACACCTTC